These 10 T cell receptor beta chains were all obtained from the same sample, sequenced in a study of CD8 T cells in ankylosing spondylitis. Study-level points and caveats: Characteristic, it appeared, of ankylosing spondylitis blood was a TCR beta motif of roughly eight highly homologous variants.

In TCRdb, the 5' RACE reads were re-called with MiXCR into one record per CDR3 protein. In the table there are just under 550,000 distinct CDR3 sequences, 9.5% to 15% of which are singletons. No cognate antigen is known for these TCRs. The specimen was blood, either unsorted or a sorted T cell fraction (not recorded which). All receptors derive from a male donor with ankylosing spondylitis.

This clonotype has just a few counts. J is TRBJ2-7 and V is TRBV29-1; D remains unclear. The germline V and J ends were trimmed by 7 bases and 1 base, with 8 bases remaining between them. The CDR3 runs to 11 residues. Germline lookup yields CDR1 SQVTM and CDR2 ANQGSEA. The CDR3 bases are TGCAGCGCTTTGGGGTCCTACGAGCAGTACTTC. It translates to CSALGSYEQYF.

V usage is TRBV6-1 and J usage is TRBJ2-3; 8 bases match TRBD1. Germline assignment: CDR1 MNHNS and CDR2 SASEGT. The CDR3 totals 15 residues. V lost 8 bases to trimming and J lost 5 bases; unmatched junction nucleotides: 12. The CDR3 protein is CASRPGTGRIDTQYF. The CDR3 nucleotides read TGTGCCAGCCGACCCGGGACAGGTAGAATAGATACGCAGTATTTT.

Only a few counts were recorded for this clonotype. The V and J genes are TRBV7-9 and TRBJ2-3; no definite D call. The CDR3 contains 16 residues. Germline V lookup: CDR1 SEHNR, CDR2 FQNEAQ (reference sequence). The germline V and J ends were trimmed by 4 bases and 3 bases, with 17 bases remaining between them. The CDR3 nucleotides read TGTGCCAGCAGCTCCCTCCCGACAAAGGGAACAGATACGCAGTATTTT. Its translation: CASSSLPTKGTDTQYF.

This chain connects TRBV11-2 to TRBJ2-1; D might be TRBD2 (5 bases). CDR1 and CDR2 (germline): SGHAT, FQNNGV. The CDR3 has 14 residues. V was pared by 5 bases and J by 4 bases, with 12 bases between. Written as DNA, the CDR3 is TGTGCCAGCAGCGGAAGGACTTTGTACAATGAGCAGTTCTTC. This sequence encodes CASSGRTLYNEQFF.

This clonotype was recorded many times. This chain connects TRBV6-2 or TRBV6-3 to TRBJ2-1; maybe TRBD1 (6 bases). Trimming removed 7 bases at V and 8 bases at J, with 15 bases between. The CDR3 has 13 residues. Germline V lookup: CDR1 MNHEY, CDR2 SVGEGT. The CDR3 DNA is TGTGCCAGCACCACCCGGACAGACGATGAGCAGTTCTTC. Residues: CASTTRTDDEQFF.

The sample holds many counts of this clonotype. The V call is TRBV20-1, the J call TRBJ1-1; 7 positions match TRBD1. The length of the CDR3 is 13 residues. V lost 1 base, J lost 4 bases, and 3 bases stayed unmatched. Germline V gene sequence: CDR1 DFQATT, CDR2 SNEGSKA (reference sequence). CDR3 sequence reads: CSARAGTVTEAFF. In nucleotides, the CDR3 is TGCAGTGCTAGAGCCGGGACAGTCACTGAAGCTTTCTTT.

The chain carries TRBV24-1 and TRBJ1-5; 7 nucleotides match TRBD1. The germline CDR1 and CDR2 sequences are KGHDR and SFDVKD. This CDR3 has 15 residues. Losses at the gene ends were 4 bases for V and 3 bases for J; bases not matched to a gene: 5. The chain's CDR3 is CATSERQGLNQPQHF. The CDR3 DNA is TGTGCCACCAGTGAAAGACAGGGTCTCAATCAGCCCCAGCATTTT.

In its sample, this clonotype was seen many times. The chain uses TRBV5-1 and TRBJ2-5; no reliable D call. V gave up 4 bases and J gave up 2 bases, with 12 bases separating them. The length of the CDR3 is 14 residues. Germline assignment: CDR1 SGHRS and CDR2 YFSETQ. CDR3 loop: CASSILSPQETQYF. As DNA, the CDR3 is TGCGCCAGCAGCATACTATCACCGCAAGAGACCCAGTACTTC.

The chain recombines TRBV13 with TRBJ1-4, with a tentative D call TRBD1 (6 bases). From germline, CDR1 is PRHDT and CDR2 FYEKMQ (reference sequence). Trimming stripped 5 bases from V and 7 bases from J, with 26 bases between. The length of the CDR3 is 18 residues. CDR3 residues: CASSPPRFGGGLSEKLFF. The CDR3 coding sequence is TGTGCCAGCAGCCCCCCTAGGTTCGGAGGGGGATTGAGTGAAAAACTGTTTTTT.

This rearrangement joins TRBV7-6 to TRBJ2-7; D gene uncertain. This CDR3 comprises 14 residues. Trimming took off 0 bases at V and 0 bases at J, with 6 bases between the two ends. Germline V CDR1 and CDR2: SGHVS, FNYEAQ. The CDR3 sequence is CASSLAESSYEQYF. The CDR3 DNA sequence: TGTGCCAGCAGCTTAGCGGAGAGCTCCTACGAGCAGTACTTC.